Listed below are T cell receptor beta chains from one sample, sequenced in a study of T cells in Graves' hyperthyroidism and ophthalmopathy. MiXCR was run by TCRdb on the multiplex PCR reads, yielding one entry per CDR3 protein. The table has almost 600,000 distinct CDR3 sequences, 46% seen once. The specimen was peripheral blood or thyroid tissue (not recorded which). These receptors were taken from a woman in her late teens or twenties with Graves' hyperthyroidism. CDR3s include the opening cysteine and the closing phenylalanine or tryptophan. A D gene is named only where the DNA matches it firmly. A row's size may be missing; if present it is once, few, many or a size class.

D gene | J gene | clone size | V gene | CDR3 DNA | CDR3 protein
NA | TRBJ1-1 | many | TRBV7-9 | TGTGCCAGCAGCTTAGCACTTAGTCTGAACACTGAAGCTTTCTTT | CASSLALSLNTEAFF
NA | TRBJ1-1 | NA | TRBV5-5 | TGTGCCACCAGTGACGGGGCTGGGACTGAAGCTTTCTTT | CATSDGAGTEAFF
TRBD1 | TRBJ1-5 | once | TRBV2 | TGTGCCAGCTATGACCGGGACAGGGGCAATCAGCCCCAGCATTTT | CASYDRDRGNQPQHF
NA | TRBJ1-2 | many | TRBV19 | TGTGCCAGTAGGGTCCGGGGGCACGGCTACACCTTC | CASRVRGHGYTF
TRBD1 | TRBJ1-6 | NA | TRBV10-3 | TGTGCCATCAGGTCAGGGGGCGGATCCTATAATTCACCCCTCCACTTT | CAIRSGGGSYNSPLHF
TRBD2 | TRBJ2-7 | few | TRBV19 | TGTGCCAGTAGTATAAGGACTAGCGGGAGCTTATACGAGCAGTACTTC | CASSIRTSGSLYEQYF
NA | TRBJ1-5 | NA | TRBV6-5 | TGTGCCAGCAGTTTTCGAAGCGATCAGCCCCAGCATTTT | CASSFRSDQPQHF
NA | TRBJ1-1 | many | TRBV11-3 | TGTGCCAGCAGCTACATCGGAGAGTTGGGGGAAGCTTTCTTT | CASSYIGELGEAFF
TRBD1 | TRBJ2-5 | NA | TRBV27 | TGTGCCAGCAGTAGTCCAGGGGGCGGGTCGGAGACCCAGTACTTC | CASSSPGGGSETQYF
NA | TRBJ2-1 | NA | TRBV5-1 | TGCGCCAGCAGCTTGAAGGTGAGCGCGGATGAGCAGTTCTTC | CASSLKVSADEQFF
TRBD2 | TRBJ2-7 | many | TRBV6-5 | TGTGCCAGCAGTTCCTCGGCTAGCGGGAAAGCCTACGAGCAGTACTTC | CASSSSASGKAYEQYF
NA | TRBJ2-3 | NA | TRBV7-2 | TGTGCCAGCAGCTTAAAGTTGGGTTTAGATACGCAGTATTTT | CASSLKLGLDTQYF
NA | TRBJ1-5 | many | TRBV2 | TGTGCCAGCAGTGGACATCGGGAGCAGCCCCAGCATTTT | CASSGHREQPQHF
NA | TRBJ1-5 | NA | TRBV12-3/TRBV12-4 | TGTGCCAGCAGTTTACCCTCTCCTCAGCCCCAGCATTTT | CASSLPSPQPQHF
TRBD1 | TRBJ1-6 | many | TRBV11-3 | TGTGCCAGCAGCTTGGACAGGAAAAATTCACCCCTCCACTTT | CASSLDRKNSPLHF
NA | TRBJ1-3 | NA | TRBV9 | TGTGCCAGCAGCGTAGAATTGAACCTATGGGGCCCTGGAAACACCATATATTTT | CASSVELNLWGPGNTIYF
TRBD1 | TRBJ1-2 | once | TRBV20-1 | TGCAGTGCTAGCGAATCCCCGGGGACAGCGAACTATGGCTACACCTTC | CSASESPGTANYGYTF
NA | TRBJ2-7 | NA | TRBV15 | TGTGCCACCAGCATCGGGGGTAACGAGCAGTACTTC | CATSIGGNEQYF
NA | TRBJ1-2 | once | TRBV12-5 | TGTGCTAGTGGTTTGGTACGGCTGGAATCCTATGGCTACACCTTC | CASGLVRLESYGYTF
NA | TRBJ1-4 | NA | TRBV10-3 | TGTGCCATCAGTGAGTTGGGTAATGAAAAACTGTTTTTT | CAISELGNEKLFF
TRBD1 | TRBJ1-3 | NA | TRBV19 | TGTGCCAGTAGTATGCCGACAGGGAACACCATATATTTT | CASSMPTGNTIYF
TRBD1 | TRBJ1-2 | NA | TRBV4-1 | TGCGCCAGCAGCCAACATCCGGGACAGGAGACTAACTATGGCTACACCTTC | CASSQHPGQETNYGYTF
NA | TRBJ2-7 | NA | TRBV20-1 | TGCAGTGCAACGGCAGGGAGTGGGGCCTACGAGCAGTACTTC | CSATAGSGAYEQYF
NA | TRBJ2-7 | many | TRBV4-2 | TGTGCCAGCAGCCAAGAGGGGAACTACGAGCAGTACTTC | CASSQEGNYEQYF
TRBD2 | TRBJ2-5 | many | TRBV7-2 | TGTGCCAGCAGCGCCTCACGGACTAGCGGGAGTATATGGGAGACCCAGTACTTC | CASSASRTSGSIWETQYF
TRBD1 | TRBJ1-6 | many | TRBV19 | TGTGCCAGTAGTATATGGCCCGGACAGGGCAGGAATTCACCCCTCCACTTT | CASSIWPGQGRNSPLHF
NA | TRBJ2-5 | many | TRBV20-1 | TGCAGTGCTAGAGACGCCCAAGCGGACCAAGAGACCCAGTACTTC | CSARDAQADQETQYF
TRBD1 | TRBJ2-5 | many | TRBV12-5 | TGTGCTAGTGACAGGGGGATTCAAGAGACCCAGTACTTC | CASDRGIQETQYF
NA | TRBJ1-2 | few | TRBV29-1 | TGCAGCCCTCGGACCTCCGGGTATGGCTACACCTTC | CSPRTSGYGYTF
NA | TRBJ1-1 | many | TRBV29-1 | TGCAGCTTTACCGCGCCCACTGAAGCTTTCTTT | CSFTAPTEAFF
NA | TRBJ2-5 | many | TRBV12-3/TRBV12-4 | TGTGCCAGCAGCTCAGACTGGGAGAGGGAGACCCAGTACTTC | CASSSDWERETQYF
TRBD1 | TRBJ1-2 | NA | TRBV7-2 | TGTGCCAGCAGCAAATACAGGGGCTCTGGCTACACCTTC | CASSKYRGSGYTF
TRBD2 | TRBJ2-7 | few | TRBV12-3/TRBV12-4 | TGTGCCAGCAGCCAAGATTCTACGGGTAGCGGGAGAGGTTACGAGCAGTACTTC | CASSQDSTGSGRGYEQYF
TRBD1 | TRBJ2-1 | once | TRBV24-1 | TGTGCCACCAGTGATCATGGGACAGGCGGCATGTACAATGAGCAGTTCTTC | CATSDHGTGGMYNEQFF
TRBD1 | TRBJ2-1 | NA | TRBV7-6 | TGTGCCAGCACCAAAAGGACAGGGAAGACCAATGAGCAGTTCTTC | CASTKRTGKTNEQFF
TRBD1 | TRBJ2-7 | NA | TRBV5-1 | TGCGCCAGCTTCGGAGGGGACAGGGGGATTGAGCAGTACTTC | CASFGGDRGIEQYF
NA | TRBJ1-1 | many | TRBV29-1 | TGCAGCGTTCAGGGTTTCGTCACTGAAGCTTTCTTT | CSVQGFVTEAFF
NA | TRBJ1-4 | NA | TRBV20-1 | TGCAGTGCCCCGGACCGCGGCACTAATGAAAAACTGTTTTTT | CSAPDRGTNEKLFF
TRBD2 | TRBJ2-3 | NA | TRBV7-3 | TGTGCCAGCAGCACCAATAGCGGGGGTAGCACAGATACGCAGTATTTT | CASSTNSGGSTDTQYF
TRBD2 | TRBJ2-2 | NA | TRBV15 | TGTGCCACCAAGTTCGGTGGGAGGGCGTCCGGGGAGCTGTTTTTT | CATKFGGRASGELFF
NA | TRBJ2-7 | many | TRBV12-3/TRBV12-4 | TGTGCCAGCAGTTCCCGGGAACTACTCTACGAGCAGTACTTC | CASSSRELLYEQYF
TRBD1 | TRBJ2-5 | many | TRBV10-3 | TGTGCCATCAGTGAGTTGTGGACAGGGGAAGAGACCCAGTACTTC | CAISELWTGEETQYF
NA | TRBJ2-5 | NA | TRBV20-1 | TGCAGTGCCGAAAGGCGGGCGAGCAATCAGCCCCAGTACTTC | CSAERRASNQPQYF
NA | TRBJ2-3 | NA | TRBV20-1 | TGCAGTGCTACACCTCCGACAGACACAGATACGCAGTATTTT | CSATPPTDTDTQYF
TRBD2 | TRBJ2-7 | NA | TRBV4-1 | TGCGCCAGCAGCCCCGGGACTAGCGGGATTGAATACGAGCAGTACTTC | CASSPGTSGIEYEQYF
NA | TRBJ2-2 | many | TRBV7-9 | TGTGCCAGCAGCTTAGAGAGGCCTACGAACACCGGGGAGCTGTTTTTT | CASSLERPTNTGELFF
NA | TRBJ2-5 | many | TRBV20-1 | TGCAGTGCTAGAGATTGGCAGGGGTTGCTGGAGACCCAGTACTTC | CSARDWQGLLETQYF
NA | TRBJ1-4 | NA | TRBV2 | TGTGCCTGCAGCTCAAGACCAACTAATGAAAGACTGTTTTTT | CACSSRPTNERLFF
NA | TRBJ2-2 | many | TRBV25-1 | TGTGCCAGCAGTGACCCCCGGGAAAAGAACACCGGGGAGCTGTTTTTT | CASSDPREKNTGELFF
NA | TRBJ1-2 | many | TRBV20-1 | TGCAGTGCCTACCACGGCTATGGCTACACCTTC | CSAYHGYGYTF
TRBD1 | TRBJ1-2 | NA | TRBV10-3 | TGTGCCATCAGTGTGAACAGGGGGCGGGACTATGGCTACACCTTC | CAISVNRGRDYGYTF